The subject of this entry is one T cell receptor beta chain. No antigen is known for it. In TCRdb, the 5' RACE reads were re-called with MiXCR into one record per CDR3 protein. The sample gives some 760,000 distinct CDR3 sequences, 18% of which show up once; less than 15% is in the top ten. Germline V gene lookup returns CDR1 SQVTM and CDR2 ANQGSEA. The CDR3 sequence is 13 residues long. Trimming stripped 3 bases from V and 0 bases from J, with 8 bases between. This entry is derived from a study of identical twins. General study points: The study based its conclusions on cross-sectional statistical analysis and did not follow the same donors.

These same data were also listed under a study on T cells expressing NK-cell markers.

The source is a woman between 18 and 29 years old in good health. The sequencing sample was made of PBMCs. The V gene is TRBV29-1, the J gene TRBJ1-1; unclear D gene. The CDR3 reads CSVEQVLNTEAFF. The DNA of the CDR3 is TGCAGCGTTGAGCAGGTTCTGAACACTGAAGCTTTCTTT.